The following is a TCR beta chain sequence with its context. What it binds is unknown. This CDR3 spans 14 amino acids. V lost 5 bases and J lost 1; bases outside the gene matches: 2. The germline gives CDR1 SEHNR, CDR2 FQNEAQ (reference sequence). Sequencing used immunoSEQ multiplex PCR; TCRdb keeps in-frame clones, though not all of them. This repertoire shows over 50,000 clones, around 87% found once; its top ten account for about 12%. These data originate in a study of OX40 agonist ivuxolimab in advanced cancers. Looking at the study overall: It was permissible to have had prior anti-PD-1, anti-PD-L1 or anti-CTLA-4 therapy, and around 40% had some. Study-wide results and caveats: Clones of CD4+ and CD8+ blood T cells grew by week 6 at doses of 0.1 to 3.0 mg/kg.

Cycle 7 day 1, cycle 4 day 1, and baseline were the timepoints at which blood was sampled. This sequence joins TRBV7-9 and TRBJ1-5; 7 bases are a match to TRBD1. The clonotype was recovered from an adult with an advanced solid tumor such as melanoma, head and neck, liver or kidney cancer. This specimen consisted of CD4+ or CD8+ T cells sorted from blood, obtained in a trial of the OX40 agonist ivuxolimab. This CDR3 reads CASSMTGSNQPQHF. The CDR3 nucleotides read TGTGCCAGCAGCATGACAGGGAGCAATCAGCCCCAGCATTTT.